This T cell receptor (beta chain) was recovered during a study of OX40 agonist ivuxolimab in advanced cancers. The study, taken as a whole, reports: Both blood CD4+ and CD8+ T cells showed clonal growth by week 6 at 0.1 to 3.0 mg/kg. Expanded clones belonging to CD8+ T cells outnumbered, on average, those of CD4+.

Comment on this clone: Antigen: not known.

Repertoires were generated with immunoSEQ multiplex PCR, while TCRdb's copy carries only in-frame clones and drops some. The data show about 28,000 clones, with 84% seen just once and 15% to 20% held by the top ten. Sequencing was performed on CD4+ or CD8+ T cells sorted from blood, taken in a trial of the OX40 agonist ivuxolimab. This sequence was found in an adult with an advanced solid tumor such as melanoma, head and neck, liver or kidney cancer.

The CDR3 loop is CASSIGTAIYEQYF. The DNA of the CDR3 is TGTGCCAGCAGTATTGGGACAGCGATCTACGAGCAGTACTTC. The rearrangement links TRBV6-5 to TRBJ2-7; 7 positions agree with TRBD1. The CDR3 is 14 amino acids. Germline CDR1 is MNHEY and CDR2 is SVGAGI. J gave up 3 bases and V 5 bases, and 7 bases lay outside the gene matches.